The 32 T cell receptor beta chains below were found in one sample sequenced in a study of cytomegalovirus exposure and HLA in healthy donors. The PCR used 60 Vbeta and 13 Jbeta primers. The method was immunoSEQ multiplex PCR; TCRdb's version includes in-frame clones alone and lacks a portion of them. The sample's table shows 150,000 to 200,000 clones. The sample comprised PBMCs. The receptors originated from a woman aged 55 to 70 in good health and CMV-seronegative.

DNA for the CDR3: TGTGCCAGCAGCTTAACCGGGACAGGGGTCTACGAGCAGTACTTC. This sequence encodes CASSLTGTGVYEQYF. V usage is TRBV7-3 and J usage is TRBJ2-7; 10 positions match TRBD1. V shed 0 bases, J shed 3 bases, and the junction held 2 bases outside the gene matches. CDR1 SGHTA and CDR2 FQGTGA come from the germline V gene. CDR3 length: 15 amino acids.

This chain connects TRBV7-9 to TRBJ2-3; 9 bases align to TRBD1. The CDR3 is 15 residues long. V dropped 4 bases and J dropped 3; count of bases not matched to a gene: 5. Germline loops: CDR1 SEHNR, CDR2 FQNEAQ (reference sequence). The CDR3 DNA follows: TGTGCCAGCAGCTACAGACAGGGGGGGACAGATACGCAGTATTTT. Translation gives CASSYRQGGTDTQYF.

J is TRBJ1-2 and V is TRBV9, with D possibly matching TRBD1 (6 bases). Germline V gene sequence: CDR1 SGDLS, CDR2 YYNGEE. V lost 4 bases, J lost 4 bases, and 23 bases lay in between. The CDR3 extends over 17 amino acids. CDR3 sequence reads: CASSITQGEGGIYGYTF. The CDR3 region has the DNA TGTGCCAGCAGCATCACTCAAGGGGAGGGGGGAATCTATGGCTACACCTTC.

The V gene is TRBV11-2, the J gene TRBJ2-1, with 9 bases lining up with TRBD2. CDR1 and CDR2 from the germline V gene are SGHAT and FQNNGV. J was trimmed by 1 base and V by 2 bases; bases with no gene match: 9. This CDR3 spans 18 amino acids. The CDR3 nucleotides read TGTGCCAGCAGCTTATGGGGTAGCGGGAGTTCATCCTACAATGAGCAGTTCTTC. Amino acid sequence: CASSLWGSGSSSYNEQFF.

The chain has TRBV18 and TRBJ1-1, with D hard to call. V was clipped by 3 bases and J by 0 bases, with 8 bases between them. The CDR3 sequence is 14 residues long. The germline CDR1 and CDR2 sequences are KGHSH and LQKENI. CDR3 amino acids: CASSPRNMNTEAFF. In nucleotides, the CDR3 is TGTGCCAGCTCACCGAGGAATATGAACACTGAAGCTTTCTTT.

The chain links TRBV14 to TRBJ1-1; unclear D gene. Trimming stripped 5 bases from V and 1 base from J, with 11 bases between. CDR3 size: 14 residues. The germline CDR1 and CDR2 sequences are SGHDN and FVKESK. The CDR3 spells CASSGQAKNTEAFF. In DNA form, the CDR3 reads TGTGCCAGCAGCGGGCAGGCGAAGAACACTGAAGCTTTCTTT.

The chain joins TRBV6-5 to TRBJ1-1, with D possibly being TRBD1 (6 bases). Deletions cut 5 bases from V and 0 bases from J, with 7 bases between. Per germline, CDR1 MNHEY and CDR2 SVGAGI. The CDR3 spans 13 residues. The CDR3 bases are TGTGCCAGCAGTGGGACAATGAACACTGAAGCTTTCTTT. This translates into CASSGTMNTEAFF.

The CDR3 DNA follows: TGTGCCAGCAGTTACGACGGACAGGGCCTTTACGAGCAGTACTTC. It specifies CASSYDGQGLYEQYF. The chain has TRBV27 and TRBJ2-7; 8 nucleotides agree with TRBD1. Germline-derived CDR1 and CDR2 are MNHEY and SMNVEV (reference sequence). Germline trimming cut 4 bases from V and 4 bases from J; bases unmatched to any gene: 9. CDR3 length equals 15 residues.

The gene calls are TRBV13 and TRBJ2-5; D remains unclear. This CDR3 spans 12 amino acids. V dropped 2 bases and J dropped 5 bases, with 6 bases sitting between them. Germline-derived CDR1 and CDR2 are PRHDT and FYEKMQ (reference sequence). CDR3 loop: CASSLQVETQYF. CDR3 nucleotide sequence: TGTGCCAGCAGCTTACAGGTGGAGACCCAGTACTTC.

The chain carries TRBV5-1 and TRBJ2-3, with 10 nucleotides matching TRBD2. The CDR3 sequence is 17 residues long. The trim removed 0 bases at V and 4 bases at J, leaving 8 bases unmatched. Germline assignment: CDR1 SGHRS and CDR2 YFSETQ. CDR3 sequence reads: CASSLVASGSGADTQYF. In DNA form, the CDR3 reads TGCGCCAGCAGCTTGGTCGCTAGCGGGAGTGGGGCAGATACGCAGTATTTT.

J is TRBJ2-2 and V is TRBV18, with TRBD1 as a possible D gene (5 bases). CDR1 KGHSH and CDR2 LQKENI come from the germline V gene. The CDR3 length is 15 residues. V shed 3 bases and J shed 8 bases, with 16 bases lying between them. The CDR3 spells CASSPPAGQIGELFF. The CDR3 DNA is TGTGCCAGCTCACCCCCCGCAGGGCAAATAGGGGAGCTGTTTTTT. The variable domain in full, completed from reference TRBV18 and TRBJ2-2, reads NAGVMQNPRHLVRRRGQEARLRCSPMKGHSHVYWYRQLPEEGLKFMVYLQKENIIDESGMPKERFSAEFPKEGPSILRIQQVVRGDSAAYFCASSPPAGQIGELFFGEGSRLTVL.

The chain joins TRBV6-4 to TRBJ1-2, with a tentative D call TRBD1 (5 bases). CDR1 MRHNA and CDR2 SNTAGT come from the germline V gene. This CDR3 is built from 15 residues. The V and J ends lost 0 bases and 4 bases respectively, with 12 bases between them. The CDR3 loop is CASSDSPGPGYGYTF. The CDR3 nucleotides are TGTGCCAGCAGTGACTCGCCAGGGCCGGGCTATGGCTACACCTTC.

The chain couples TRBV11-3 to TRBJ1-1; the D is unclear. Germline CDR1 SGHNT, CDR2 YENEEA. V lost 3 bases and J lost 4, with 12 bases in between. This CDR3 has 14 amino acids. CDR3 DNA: TGTGCCAGCAGCTTGGGCAGAAGTAGCACTGAAGCTTTCTTT. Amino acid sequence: CASSLGRSSTEAFF.

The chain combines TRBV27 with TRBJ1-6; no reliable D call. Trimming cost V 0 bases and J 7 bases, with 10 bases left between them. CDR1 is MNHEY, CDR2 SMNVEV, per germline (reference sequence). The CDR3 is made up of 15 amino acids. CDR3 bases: TGTGCCAGCAGTTTATCTCCCAGGTGGAATTCACCCCTCCACTTT. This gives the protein CASSLSPRWNSPLHF.

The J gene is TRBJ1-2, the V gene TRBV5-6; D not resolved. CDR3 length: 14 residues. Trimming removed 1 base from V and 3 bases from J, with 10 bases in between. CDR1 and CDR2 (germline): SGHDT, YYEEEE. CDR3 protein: CASSLRGNDYGYTF. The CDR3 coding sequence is TGTGCCAGCAGCTTGCGGGGTAACGACTATGGCTACACCTTC.

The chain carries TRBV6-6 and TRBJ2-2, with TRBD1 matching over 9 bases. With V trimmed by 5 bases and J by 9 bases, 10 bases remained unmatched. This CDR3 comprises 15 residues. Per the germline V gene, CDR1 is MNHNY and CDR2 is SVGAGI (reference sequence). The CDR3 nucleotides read TGTGCCAGCAGTCCCAAACAGGGGGCGAGCCGGGAGCTGTTTTTT. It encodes CASSPKQGASRELFF.

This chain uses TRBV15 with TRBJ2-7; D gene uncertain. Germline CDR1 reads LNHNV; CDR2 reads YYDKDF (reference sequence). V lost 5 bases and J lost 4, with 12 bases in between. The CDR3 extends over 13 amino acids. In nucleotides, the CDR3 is TGTGCCACCAGCGCATCGTTAGAGTACGAGCAGTACTTC. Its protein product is CATSASLEYEQYF. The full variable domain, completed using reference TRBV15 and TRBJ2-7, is DAMVIQNPRYQVTQFGKPVTLSCSQTLNHNVMYWYQQKSSQAPKLLFHYYDKDFNNEADTPDNFQSRRPNTSFCFLDIRSPGLGDTAMYLCATSASLEYEQYFGPGTRLTVT.

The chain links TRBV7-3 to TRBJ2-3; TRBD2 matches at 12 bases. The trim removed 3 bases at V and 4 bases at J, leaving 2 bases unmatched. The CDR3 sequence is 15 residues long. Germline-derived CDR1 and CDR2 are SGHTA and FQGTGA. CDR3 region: CASSLSSGRADTQYF. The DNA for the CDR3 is TGTGCCAGCAGCTTGTCTAGCGGGAGGGCAGATACGCAGTATTTT.

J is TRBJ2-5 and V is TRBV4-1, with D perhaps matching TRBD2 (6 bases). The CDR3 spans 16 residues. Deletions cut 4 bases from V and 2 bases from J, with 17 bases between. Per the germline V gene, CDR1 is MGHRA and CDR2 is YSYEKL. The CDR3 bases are TGCGCCAGCAGCCCCCCTTGGGGTGGAGGGCAAGAGACCCAGTACTTC. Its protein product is CASSPPWGGGQETQYF.

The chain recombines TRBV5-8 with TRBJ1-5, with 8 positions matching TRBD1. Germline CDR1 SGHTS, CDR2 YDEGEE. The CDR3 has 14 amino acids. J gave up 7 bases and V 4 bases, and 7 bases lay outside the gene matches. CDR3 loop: CASSARTGYQPQHF. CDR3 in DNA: TGTGCCAGCAGCGCGAGGACAGGGTACCAGCCCCAGCATTTT.

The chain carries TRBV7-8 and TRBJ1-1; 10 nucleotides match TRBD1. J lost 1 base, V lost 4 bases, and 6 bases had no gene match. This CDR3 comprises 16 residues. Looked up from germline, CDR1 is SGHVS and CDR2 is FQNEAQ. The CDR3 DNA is TGTGCCAGCAGCTCCCGTAGACAGGGGGCGAACACTGAAGCTTTCTTT. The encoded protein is CASSSRRQGANTEAFF.

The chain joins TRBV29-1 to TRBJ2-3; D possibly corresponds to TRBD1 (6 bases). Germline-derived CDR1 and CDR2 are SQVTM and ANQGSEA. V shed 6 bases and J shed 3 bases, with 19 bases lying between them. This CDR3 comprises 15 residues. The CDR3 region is CSVPPEPQGTDTQYF. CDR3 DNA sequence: TGCAGCGTCCCCCCCGAGCCCCAGGGGACAGATACGCAGTATTTT.

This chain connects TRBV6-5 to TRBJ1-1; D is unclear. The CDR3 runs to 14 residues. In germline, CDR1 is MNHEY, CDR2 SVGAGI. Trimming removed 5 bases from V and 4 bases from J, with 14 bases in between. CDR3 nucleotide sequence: TGTGCCAGCAGTAACCACGGACGGGGCACTGAAGCTTTCTTT. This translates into CASSNHGRGTEAFF.

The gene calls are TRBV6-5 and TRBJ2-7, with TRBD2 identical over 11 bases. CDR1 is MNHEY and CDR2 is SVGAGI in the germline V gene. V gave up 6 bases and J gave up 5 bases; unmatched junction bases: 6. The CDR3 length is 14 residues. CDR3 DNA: TGTGCCAGCAGGTCACTAGCGGGAGCAAACGAGCAGTACTTC. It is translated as CASRSLAGANEQYF.

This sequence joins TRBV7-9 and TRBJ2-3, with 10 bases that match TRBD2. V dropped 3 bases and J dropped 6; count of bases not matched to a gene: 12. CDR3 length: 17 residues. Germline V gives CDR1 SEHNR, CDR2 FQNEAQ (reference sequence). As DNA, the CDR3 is TGTGCCAGCAGCTTGACCACTAGCGGGATAGCCCCCGATACGCAGTATTTT. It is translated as CASSLTTSGIAPDTQYF.

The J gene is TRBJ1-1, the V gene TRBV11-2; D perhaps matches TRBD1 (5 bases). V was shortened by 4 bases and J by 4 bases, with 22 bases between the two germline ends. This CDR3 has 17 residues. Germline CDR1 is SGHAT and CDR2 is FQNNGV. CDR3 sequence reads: CASSWSAGQGGVTEAFF. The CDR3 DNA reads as TGTGCCAGCAGCTGGTCGGCCGGGCAGGGAGGAGTCACTGAAGCTTTCTTT. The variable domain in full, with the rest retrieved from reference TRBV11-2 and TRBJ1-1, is EAGVAQSPRYKIIEKRQSVAFWCNPISGHATLYWYQQILGQGPKLLIQFQNNGVVDDSQLPKDRFSAERLKGVDSTLKIQPAKLEDSAVYLCASSWSAGQGGVTEAFFGQGTRLTVV.

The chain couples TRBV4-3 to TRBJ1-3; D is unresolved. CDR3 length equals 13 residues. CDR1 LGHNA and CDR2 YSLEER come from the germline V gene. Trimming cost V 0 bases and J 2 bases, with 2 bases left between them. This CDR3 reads CASSQDTGNTIYF. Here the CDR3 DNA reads TGCGCCAGCAGCCAAGATACTGGAAACACCATATATTTT.

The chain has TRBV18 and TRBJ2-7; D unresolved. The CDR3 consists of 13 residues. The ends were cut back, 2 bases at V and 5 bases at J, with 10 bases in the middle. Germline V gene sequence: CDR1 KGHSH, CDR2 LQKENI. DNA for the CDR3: TGTGCCAGCTCACCAGGCTCAGGCGACGAGCAGTACTTC. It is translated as CASSPGSGDEQYF.

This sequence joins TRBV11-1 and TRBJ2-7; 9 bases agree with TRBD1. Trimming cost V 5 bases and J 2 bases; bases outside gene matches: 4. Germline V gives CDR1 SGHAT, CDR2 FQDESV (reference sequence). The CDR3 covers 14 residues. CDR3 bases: TGTGCCAGCAGCGACAGGGGGAGTACCTACGAGCAGTACTTC. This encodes CASSDRGSTYEQYF.

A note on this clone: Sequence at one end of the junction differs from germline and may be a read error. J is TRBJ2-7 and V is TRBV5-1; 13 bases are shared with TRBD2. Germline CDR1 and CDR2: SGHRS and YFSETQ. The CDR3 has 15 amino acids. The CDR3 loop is CASRLGLAGLYEQYF. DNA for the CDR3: TGCGCCAGCAGGTTGGGACTAGCGGGACTCTACGAGCAGTACTTC.

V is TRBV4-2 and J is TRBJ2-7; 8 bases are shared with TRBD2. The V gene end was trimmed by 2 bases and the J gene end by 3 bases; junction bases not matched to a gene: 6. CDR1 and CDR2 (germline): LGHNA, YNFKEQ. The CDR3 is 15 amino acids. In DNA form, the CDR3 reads TGTGCCAGCAGCCAATCCGTTGCGGGGGGCTACGAGCAGTACTTC. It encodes CASSQSVAGGYEQYF.

The CDR3 protein is CATRDRGSHTGELFF. CDR3 sequence (DNA): TGTGCCACCCGCGACAGGGGATCACACACCGGGGAGCTGTTTTTT. The J gene is TRBJ2-2, the V gene TRBV19; 8 nucleotides agree with TRBD1. The CDR3 spans 15 residues. Per the germline V gene, CDR1 is LNHDA and CDR2 is SQIVND (reference sequence). The V and J ends lost 10 bases and 3 bases, in that order; junction bases with no gene match: 10.